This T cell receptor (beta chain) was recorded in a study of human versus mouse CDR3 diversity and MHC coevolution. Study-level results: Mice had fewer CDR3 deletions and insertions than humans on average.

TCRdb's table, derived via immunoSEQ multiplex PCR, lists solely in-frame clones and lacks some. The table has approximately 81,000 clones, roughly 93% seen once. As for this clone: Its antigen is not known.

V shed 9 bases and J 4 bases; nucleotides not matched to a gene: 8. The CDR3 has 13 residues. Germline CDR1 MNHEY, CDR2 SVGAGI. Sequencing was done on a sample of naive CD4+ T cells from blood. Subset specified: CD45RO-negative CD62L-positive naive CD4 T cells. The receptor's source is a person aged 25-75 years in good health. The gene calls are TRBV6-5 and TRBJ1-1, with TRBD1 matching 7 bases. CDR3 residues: CASAGDSGTEAFF. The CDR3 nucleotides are TGTGCCAGTGCCGGGGACAGCGGCACTGAAGCTTTCTTT.